Shown below are 7 T cell receptor beta chains from a single sample sequenced in a study of cytotoxic CD8 clonotypes in ibrutinib-treated CLL. Generated by immunoSEQ multiplex PCR, the TCRdb table keeps only in-frame clones and is missing some. The sample includes approximately 84,000 clones, about 82% of them seen just once. This specimen was PBMCs, taken before ibrutinib treatment. All receptors derive from a human donor with chronic lymphocytic leukemia.

V gene TRBV6-6 combines with J gene TRBJ2-5, with 7 bases aligning to TRBD2. This CDR3 region has 15 residues. Germline values: CDR1 MNHNY, CDR2 SVGAGI (reference sequence). V lost 2 bases and J lost 1; bases outside the gene matches: 4. This chain's CDR3 is CASSYRRTSQETQYF. The CDR3 coding sequence is TGTGCCAGCAGTTACCGTAGGACTAGCCAAGAGACCCAGTACTTC.

Only one count was recorded for this clone. The chain joins TRBV7-3 to TRBJ2-3; 10 bases are a match to TRBD2. V lost 2 bases and J lost 9; bases outside the gene matches: 20. The CDR3 has 19 residues. Germline CDR1 and CDR2: SGHTA and FQGTGA. CDR3 residues: CASSLSGAGASGRLSTQYF. CDR3 DNA: TGTGCCAGCAGCTTATCTGGGGCCGGGGCTAGCGGGAGACTTTCGACGCAGTATTTT.

V gene TRBV9 combines with J gene TRBJ2-3; maybe TRBD2 (6 bases). Looked up from germline, CDR1 is SGDLS and CDR2 is YYNGEE. The CDR3 length is 14 residues. V shed 3 bases and J shed 7 bases, with 15 bases lying between them. The CDR3 here is CASSATGSRHTQYF. CDR3 nucleotides: TGTGCCAGCAGCGCCACCGGGAGCAGACATACGCAGTATTTT.

The genes are TRBV7-9 and TRBJ1-5; no reliable D call. The CDR3 covers 15 residues. V was clipped by 3 bases and J by 0 bases, with 9 bases between them. Germline V gene lookup returns CDR1 SEHNR and CDR2 FQNEAQ (reference sequence). The CDR3 loop is CASSFSGNSNQPQHF. The DNA of the CDR3 is TGTGCCAGCAGCTTTTCGGGAAATAGCAATCAGCCCCAGCATTTT. Drawing the rest from reference TRBV7-9 and TRBJ1-5, the complete variable domain is DTGVSQNPRHKITKRGQNVTFRCDPISEHNRLYWYRQTLGQGPEFLTYFQNEAQLEKSRLLSDRFSAERPKGSFSTLEIQRTEQGDSAMYLCASSFSGNSNQPQHFGDGTRLSIL.

CDR3 nucleotides: TGTGCCAGCAGCTTATTTGAGACAGTCTCAGAGACCCAGTACTTC. It is translated as CASSLFETVSETQYF. This chain links TRBV11-1 with TRBJ2-5, with D maybe TRBD1 (5 bases). V lost 2 bases to trimming and J lost 4 bases, with 14 bases between them. There are 15 residues in the CDR3. Germline CDR1 and CDR2: SGHAT and FQDESV (reference sequence).

This clone was seen only once. The chain couples TRBV27 to TRBJ1-1; the D is unclear. CDR3 size: 13 residues. Germline CDR1 MNHEY, CDR2 SMNVEV (reference sequence). The V and J ends lost 6 bases and 3 bases respectively, with 11 bases between them. CDR3 amino acids: CASSKGRDTEAFF. CDR3 sequence (DNA): TGTGCCAGCAGCAAGGGAAGGGACACTGAAGCTTTCTTT.

This chain uses TRBV9 with TRBJ1-2, with D tentatively TRBD1 (5 bases). CDR1 and CDR2 from the germline V gene are SGDLS and YYNGEE. The V end was cut by 0 bases, the J end by 8 bases, with 20 bases between. The CDR3 extends over 16 amino acids. In nucleotides, the CDR3 is TGTGCCAGCAGCGTAGCTACTTTGCGAACCGGGGCCGGCTACACCTTC. As protein: CASSVATLRTGAGYTF.